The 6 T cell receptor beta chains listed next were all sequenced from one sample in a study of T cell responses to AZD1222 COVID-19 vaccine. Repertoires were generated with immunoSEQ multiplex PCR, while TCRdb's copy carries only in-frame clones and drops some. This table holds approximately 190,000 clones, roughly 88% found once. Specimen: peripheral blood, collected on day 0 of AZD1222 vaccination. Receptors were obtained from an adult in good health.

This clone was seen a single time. In DNA, the CDR3 is TGTGCCAGCAGTTTATTAGGGGGTTTTAATGGCTACACCTTC. Translation gives CASSLLGGFNGYTF. V is TRBV27 and J is TRBJ1-2; a weak D match, TRBD1 (6 bases). V was pared by 1 base and J by 6 bases, with 12 bases between. The germline gives CDR1 MNHEY, CDR2 SMNVEV (reference sequence). The CDR3 consists of 14 residues.

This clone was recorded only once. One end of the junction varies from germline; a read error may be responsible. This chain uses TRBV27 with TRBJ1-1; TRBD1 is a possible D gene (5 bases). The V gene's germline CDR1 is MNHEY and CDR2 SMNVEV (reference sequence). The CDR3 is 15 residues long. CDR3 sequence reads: CASSVSRAMNTEAFF. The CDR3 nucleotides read TGTGCCAGCAGTGTATCCAGGGCCATGAACACTGAAGCTTTCTTT.

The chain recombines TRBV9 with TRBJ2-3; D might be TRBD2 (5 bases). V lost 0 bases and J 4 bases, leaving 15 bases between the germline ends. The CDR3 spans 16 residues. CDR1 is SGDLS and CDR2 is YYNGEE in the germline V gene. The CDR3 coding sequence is TGTGCCAGCAGCGTAGTTACGGGAATAAGCGCAGATACGCAGTATTTT. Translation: CASSVVTGISADTQYF.

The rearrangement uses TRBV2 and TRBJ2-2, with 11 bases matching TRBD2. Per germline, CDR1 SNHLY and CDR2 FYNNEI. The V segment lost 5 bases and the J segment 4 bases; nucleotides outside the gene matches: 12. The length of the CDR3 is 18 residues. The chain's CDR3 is CASSRLAGGPGGTGELFF. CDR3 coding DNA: TGTGCCAGCAGTAGGCTAGCGGGGGGCCCCGGCGGCACCGGGGAGCTGTTTTTT.

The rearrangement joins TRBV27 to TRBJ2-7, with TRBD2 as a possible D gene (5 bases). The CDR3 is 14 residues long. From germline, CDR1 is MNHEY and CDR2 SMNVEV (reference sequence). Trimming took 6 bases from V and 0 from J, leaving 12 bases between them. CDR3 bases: TGTGCCAGCAGCTCCGGGATTTCCTCCTACGAGCAGTACTTC. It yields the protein CASSSGISSYEQYF.

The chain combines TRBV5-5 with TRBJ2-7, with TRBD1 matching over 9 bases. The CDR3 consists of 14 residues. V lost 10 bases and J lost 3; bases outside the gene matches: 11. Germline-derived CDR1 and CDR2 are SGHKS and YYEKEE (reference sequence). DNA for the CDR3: TGTGCCTCCAAAGCCGGACAGGGGCTCTACGAGCAGTACTTC. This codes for CASKAGQGLYEQYF. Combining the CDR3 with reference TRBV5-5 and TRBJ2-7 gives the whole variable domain DAGVTQSPTHLIKTRGQQVTLRCSPISGHKSVSWYQQVLGQGPQFIFQYYEKEERGRGNFPDRFSARQFPNYSSELNVNALLLGDSALYLCASKAGQGLYEQYFGPGTRLTVT.